This TCR beta chain was identified during a study of beta chain features in type 1 diabetes. All of the isolated RNA was reverse transcribed, so expressed TCRB transcripts were sequenced. The data were produced by immunoSEQ multiplex PCR, yet TCRdb's version contains in-frame clones alone and is incomplete. The table shows hundreds of thousands of clones, with 15% to 19% occurring only once. There are a few counts of this clone. Its antigen remains unidentified. Findings of the study overall: HLA effects on TCRB rearrangement stayed unresolved here.

Sequenced: naive CD4+ T cells from blood. The TCR comes from a man aged 18 to 30 in good health.

In DNA, the CDR3 is TGTGCCAGCAGCTTAGTTAAGGACACCTCCTACGAGCAGTACTTC. Protein: CASSLVKDTSYEQYF. The chain couples TRBV11-2 to TRBJ2-7; D may be TRBD1 (5 bases). V lost 1 base and J 0 bases, leaving 10 bases between the germline ends. Germline V gene sequence: CDR1 SGHAT, CDR2 FQNNGV. The length of the CDR3 is 15 residues.